This T cell receptor (beta chain) came from a study of blood T cells in healthy people across ages. This clonotype was observed a single time. The CDR3 has 15 amino acids. Germline assignment: CDR1 LNHNV and CDR2 YYDKDF (reference sequence). Unmatched junction bases numbered 11, after V lost 1 base and J lost 11 bases. Sample-barcoded 5' priming and a J-beta primer mix drove a second PCR of about 6 to 12 cycles. TCRdb re-analysed the 5' RACE reads in MiXCR, keeping a single row per CDR3 protein. Among more than 800,000 distinct CDR3 sequences listed, roughly 26% were seen once. The sequence derives from a woman of 80 years or more in good health. The genes are TRBV15 and TRBJ2-5; the match to TRBD1 covers 9 bases. Sequencing was done on a sample of blood. The CDR3 sequence: CATSRGTGAYNEQYF. Here the CDR3 DNA reads TGTGCCACCAGCAGAGGGACAGGGGCCTACAATGAGCAGTACTTC.